The 22 T cell receptor beta chains below come from one sample, sequenced in a study of T cell changes during pregnancy in multiple sclerosis. Sequencing was performed with immunoSEQ multiplex PCR; in TCRdb, only in-frame clones are kept and a portion is missing. This table holds under 85,000 clones, almost 90% found once. The specimen was peripheral blood, collected after pregnancy. The receptors come from a female donor in good health, enrolled as a control in a pregnancy study.

The chain is built from TRBV19 and TRBJ2-7; 8 bases fit TRBD1. J lost 6 bases, V lost 6 bases, and 7 bases had no gene match. The length of the CDR3 is 13 residues. Germline CDR1 is LNHDA and CDR2 is SQIVND (reference sequence). The CDR3 DNA reads as TGTGCCAGTAGAACCAGGGGGCCGGGCGAGCAGTACTTC. Amino acid sequence: CASRTRGPGEQYF.

V and J are TRBV7-2 and TRBJ1-2; D not resolved. Trimming took 1 base from V and 4 from J, leaving 7 bases between them. There are 13 residues in the CDR3. Germline CDR1 reads SGHTA; CDR2 reads FQGNSA. Here the CDR3 DNA reads TGTGCCAGCAGCTTAGGGCAGGTCTATGGCTACACCTTC. It yields the protein CASSLGQVYGYTF.

The chain couples TRBV7-8 to TRBJ2-3, with D perhaps TRBD2 (6 bases). From germline, CDR1 is SGHVS and CDR2 FQNEAQ. Trimming took 5 bases from V and 3 from J, leaving 18 bases between them. The CDR3 loop spans 16 amino acids. The CDR3 nucleotides are TGTGCCAGCAGCCCTTCAGGGACTCTGAAGACAGATACGCAGTATTTT. Translating gives CASSPSGTLKTDTQYF.

This rearrangement joins TRBV2 to TRBJ2-2; D possibly corresponds to TRBD1 (6 bases). The germline V gene encodes CDR1 SNHLY and CDR2 FYNNEI. The CDR3 runs 15 residues. Between the trimmed V and J ends, which lost 1 base and 5 bases, there was a span of 11 bases. In DNA form, the CDR3 reads TGTGCCAGCAGTGAAGAGGGACAAAGGACCGGGGAGCTGTTTTTT. It encodes CASSEEGQRTGELFF.

The chain uses TRBV5-4 and TRBJ2-3; D remains unclear. There are 12 residues in the CDR3. From germline, CDR1 is SGHNT and CDR2 YYREEE (reference sequence). V was trimmed by 2 bases and J by 11 bases, leaving 12 bases between them. The CDR3: CASSFSPGGQYF. In DNA, the CDR3 is TGTGCCAGCAGCTTTTCCCCCGGCGGGCAGTATTTT.

CDR3 sequence (DNA): TGTGCCAGCAGCCCAGACAGGTTCTTGAGCATGAACACTGAAGCTTTCTTT. This translates into CASSPDRFLSMNTEAFF. The chain links TRBV5-4 to TRBJ1-1; a weak D match, TRBD1 (6 bases). The germline V gene encodes CDR1 SGHNT and CDR2 YYREEE (reference sequence). The V end lost 4 bases, the J end lost 0 bases, and 19 bases lay between the germline ends. The CDR3 runs 17 residues. Together with reference TRBV5-4 and TRBJ1-1, the CDR3 gives the full variable domain: ETGVTQSPTHLIKTRGQQVTLRCSSQSGHNTVSWYQQALGQGPQFIFQYYREEENGRGNFPPRFSGLQFPNYSSELNVNALELDDSALYLCASSPDRFLSMNTEAFFGQGTRLTVV.

V is TRBV27 and J is TRBJ2-7, with 9 bases identical to TRBD2. CDR3 length: 16 residues. Looked up from germline, CDR1 is MNHEY and CDR2 is SMNVEV (reference sequence). The junction had 9 bases not matched to a gene; V was cut back by 4 bases and J by 2 bases. CDR3 nucleotide sequence: TGTGCCAGCAGTTCACCTAGGAGCGGGGGGACCTACGAGCAGTACTTC. It codes for CASSSPRSGGTYEQYF.

CDR3 protein: CASSPRPGDTQYF. CDR3 in DNA: TGTGCCAGCAGCCCACGTCCAGGGGATACGCAGTATTTT. The rearrangement links TRBV9 to TRBJ2-3; tentatively, D is TRBD1 (5 bases). From germline, CDR1 is SGDLS and CDR2 YYNGEE. CDR3 size: 13 residues. V gave up 4 bases and J gave up 6 bases, with 12 bases separating them. Complete variable domain (other parts from reference TRBV9 and TRBJ2-3): DSGVTQTPKHLITATGQRVTLRCSPRSGDLSVYWYQQSLDQGLQFLIQYYNGEERAKGNILERFSAQQFPDLHSELNLSSLELGDSALYFCASSPRPGDTQYFGPGTRLTVL.

The chain has TRBV5-1 and TRBJ2-4; 7 bases map to TRBD1. Trimming at V came to 2 bases and at J to 0 bases, leaving 5 bases not matched to a gene. In germline, CDR1 is SGHRS, CDR2 YFSETQ. The CDR3 is 16 amino acids. CDR3 loop: CASSFETGIAKNIQYF. The CDR3 DNA reads TGCGCCAGCAGCTTTGAGACAGGGATAGCCAAAAACATTCAGTACTTC.

This clone was observed a few times. The chain is built from TRBV7-6 and TRBJ2-1; no clear D. The V gene lost 0 bases and the J gene lost 6 bases, with 3 bases spanning the gap. The CDR3 has 12 residues. Germline V CDR1 and CDR2: SGHVS, FNYEAQ. CDR3 residues: CASSLAANEQFF. The CDR3 region has the DNA TGTGCCAGCAGCTTAGCAGCCAATGAGCAGTTCTTC.

This clone was recorded only once. The V and J genes are TRBV27 and TRBJ2-3, with 10 bases lining up with TRBD2. This CDR3 region has 16 residues. Germline lookup yields CDR1 MNHEY and CDR2 SMNVEV (reference sequence). Trimming took 4 bases from V and 4 from J; bases not matched to a gene: 8. CDR3 amino acids: CASSYGLAGVADTQYF. In DNA form, the CDR3 reads TGTGCCAGCAGTTACGGGCTAGCGGGGGTTGCAGATACGCAGTATTTT.

The sample holds one count of this clone. The V call is TRBV7-9, the J call TRBJ1-4; possible D gene TRBD1, 5 bases. The CDR3 covers 15 residues. Trimming shortened V by 0 bases and J by 1 base, and 6 bases separated the two germline ends. The germline V gene encodes CDR1 SEHNR and CDR2 FQNEAQ (reference sequence). The CDR3 loop reads CASSLAGGTNEKLFF. The CDR3 coding sequence is TGTGCCAGCAGCTTAGCGGGGGGAACTAATGAAAAACTGTTTTTT.

The chain uses TRBV5-1 and TRBJ2-3; 8 nucleotides align to TRBD1. V lost 7 bases to trimming and J lost 3 bases; unmatched junction nucleotides: 7. There are 14 residues in the CDR3. CDR1 SGHRS and CDR2 YFSETQ come from the germline V gene. For the CDR3, the DNA is TGCGCCAGCGGGGCAGGGGGCTTGACAGATACGCAGTATTTT. It specifies CASGAGGLTDTQYF.

The V and J genes are TRBV11-2 and TRBJ2-1; TRBD1 matches 9 bases. Trimming cost V 4 bases and J 3 bases; bases outside gene matches: 7. The CDR3 sequence is 16 residues long. CDR1 and CDR2 (germline): SGHAT, FQNNGV. CDR3 protein: CASSSVDRGIYNEQFF. DNA for the CDR3: TGTGCCAGCAGCTCCGTGGACAGGGGAATCTACAATGAGCAGTTCTTC. Full variable domain (missing parts from reference TRBV11-2 and TRBJ2-1): EAGVAQSPRYKIIEKRQSVAFWCNPISGHATLYWYQQILGQGPKLLIQFQNNGVVDDSQLPKDRFSAERLKGVDSTLKIQPAKLEDSAVYLCASSSVDRGIYNEQFFGPGTRLTVL.

Note on this clone: Other DNA sequences of this sample code for an identical CDR3. J is TRBJ1-2 and V is TRBV6-5, with a possible D match to TRBD1 (6 bases). With 6 bases removed from V and 2 bases from J, the gap between germline ends came to 10 bases. Germline V gene lookup returns CDR1 MNHEY and CDR2 SVGAGI. The CDR3 is 13 residues long. CDR3 loop: CASSSTGNYGYTF. The CDR3 DNA follows: TGTGCCAGCAGCAGTACAGGGAACTATGGCTACACCTTC.

V gene TRBV7-9 combines with J gene TRBJ1-2; D not certain. Germline V gene lookup returns CDR1 SEHNR and CDR2 FQNEAQ (reference sequence). The CDR3 extends over 13 amino acids. V was pared by 4 bases and J by 6 bases, with 12 bases between. The CDR3: CASSSTWGDGYTF. In DNA, the CDR3 is TGTGCCAGCAGCTCCACCTGGGGAGATGGCTACACCTTC.

This sequence joins TRBV4-1 and TRBJ2-7; 8 bases map to TRBD2. The junction had 11 bases not matched to a gene; V was cut back by 1 base and J by 6 bases. The germline V gene has CDR1 MGHRA and CDR2 YSYEKL. The CDR3 has 16 residues. The chain's CDR3 is CASSQGAAGALSEQYF. The CDR3 DNA is TGCGCCAGCAGCCAAGGAGCAGCGGGGGCCCTCTCCGAGCAGTACTTC.

J is TRBJ1-2 and V is TRBV9; no firm D call. Trimming removed 3 bases at V and 11 bases at J, with 26 bases between. The CDR3 runs 16 residues. CDR1 and CDR2 from the germline V gene are SGDLS and YYNGEE. This CDR3 reads CASSGFPGRSPIKYTF. The CDR3 DNA reads as TGTGCCAGCAGCGGATTCCCTGGCAGGTCTCCCATTAAATACACCTTC.

The genes are TRBV5-4 and TRBJ2-1, with D unclear. Germline V lookup: CDR1 SGHNT, CDR2 YYREEE (reference sequence). The CDR3 is 12 amino acids. V lost 4 bases and J 8 bases, leaving 10 bases between the germline ends. This CDR3 reads CASSPNRDEQFF. Here the CDR3 DNA reads TGTGCCAGCAGCCCCAACCGCGATGAGCAGTTCTTC. The entire variable domain, with the rest obtained from reference TRBV5-4 and TRBJ2-1, is as follows: ETGVTQSPTHLIKTRGQQVTLRCSSQSGHNTVSWYQQALGQGPQFIFQYYREEENGRGNFPPRFSGLQFPNYSSELNVNALELDDSALYLCASSPNRDEQFFGPGTRLTVL.

This chain links TRBV27 with TRBJ2-5; 12 positions match TRBD2. V was pared by 9 bases and J by 2 bases, with 7 bases of the junction left unmatched. The CDR3 extends over 15 amino acids. Germline V gene sequence: CDR1 MNHEY, CDR2 SMNVEV (reference sequence). CDR3 sequence reads: CASGRGTSGQETQYF. The DNA for the CDR3 is TGTGCCAGTGGTAGGGGGACTAGCGGGCAAGAGACCCAGTACTTC.

This chain uses TRBV19 with TRBJ2-3; 13 positions agree with TRBD2. V dropped 2 bases and J dropped 3; count of bases not matched to a gene: 5. This CDR3 has 17 amino acids. The germline gives CDR1 LNHDA, CDR2 SQIVND (reference sequence). The CDR3 nucleotides are TGTGCCAGTAGTATAACTAGCGGGGGGGCCGGTACAGATACGCAGTATTTT. Its translation is CASSITSGGAGTDTQYF.

The chain joins TRBV19 to TRBJ2-7, with TRBD1 matching 7 bases. Germline CDR1 and CDR2: LNHDA and SQIVND (reference sequence). Trimming removed 5 bases from V and 2 bases from J; junction bases left unmatched: 6. The CDR3 has 14 residues. CDR3 DNA sequence: TGTGCCAGTAGTGCCCAACAGGGGCCCTACGAGCAGTACTTC. Protein product: CASSAQQGPYEQYF.